The present entry profiles one TCR beta chain with its context. The sample belongs to a study of T cells in Graves' hyperthyroidism and ophthalmopathy. Authors of the study amplified TCR beta CDR3 regions from RNA transcripts. HTBI primers were employed in a first-round RT-PCR of the TCR CDR3. TCRdb reprocessed the multiplex PCR reads with MiXCR, giving one entry per CDR3 protein. The data hold about 680,000 distinct CDR3 sequences, with around 40% observed a single time. Source material: blood. The origin of this receptor is a woman between 40 and 55 years old with Graves' hyperthyroidism.

The CDR3 is CSARDAFSGGRLYEQYF. As DNA, the CDR3 is TGCAGTGCTAGAGATGCGTTTAGCGGGGGGCGACTTTACGAGCAGTACTTC. The rearrangement links TRBV20-1 to TRBJ2-7; 10 positions agree with TRBD2. CDR1 is DFQATT and CDR2 is SNEGSKA in the germline V gene (reference sequence). The V gene end was trimmed by 0 bases and the J gene end by 4 bases; junction bases not matched to a gene: 12. The CDR3 sequence is 17 residues long.